Below, 19 T cell receptor beta chains from the same sample are listed, as sequenced in a study of blood T cell repertoires in COVID-19 (TCRdb year 2020). Receptor libraries were prepared by the immunoSEQ multiplex PCR assay. Imported from immuneACCESS, the table was reduced by TCRdb to in-frame sequences with V and J called. These copies leave out some clones; in studies compared against another copy, an unresolved V gene accounts for under half, and the cause of the remainder is not known. For this sample there are approximately 240,000 clones; 70% to 90% appear just once. 2% to 2.5% of the sample is held by the ten biggest clonotypes. Sequencing was done on a sample of peripheral blood. Source of these receptors: a woman in her forties who had recovered from COVID-19.

The rearrangement links TRBV4-2 to TRBJ1-1; no firm D call. Germline V gene sequence: CDR1 LGHNA, CDR2 YNFKEQ. V was trimmed by 0 bases and J by 0 bases, leaving 8 bases between them. CDR3 length equals 15 residues. CDR3 bases: TGTGCCAGCAGCCAAGATCCCCAGGTGAACACTGAAGCTTTCTTT. This sequence encodes CASSQDPQVNTEAFF.

The V call is TRBV7-2, the J call TRBJ2-7, with TRBD2 as a possible D gene (6 bases). Per germline, CDR1 SGHTA and CDR2 FQGNSA. V dropped 3 bases and J dropped 6 bases, with 15 bases sitting between them. The CDR3 runs 14 residues. The CDR3: CASSFARREIEQYF. Written as DNA, the CDR3 is TGTGCCAGCAGCTTTGCCCGGAGGGAAATCGAGCAGTACTTC.

J is TRBJ1-5 and V is TRBV4-2; the match to TRBD1 covers 8 bases. This CDR3 is 15 amino acids long. Germline V gene data show CDR1 as LGHNA and CDR2 as YNFKEQ. The V gene end was trimmed by 0 bases and the J gene end by 7 bases; junction bases not matched to a gene: 5. The CDR3 protein is CASSQERQGRQPQHF. The DNA for the CDR3 is TGTGCCAGCAGCCAAGAGCGACAGGGGCGGCAGCCCCAGCATTTT.

V gene TRBV18 combines with J gene TRBJ1-2, with TRBD1 matching over 8 bases. Germline CDR1 KGHSH, CDR2 LQKENI. The length of the CDR3 is 16 residues. V was clipped by 4 bases and J by 4 bases; unmatched bases: 11. Here the CDR3 DNA reads TGTGCCAGCTCACGGAAGGCGGACAGGGTGTTCTATGGCTACACCTTC. Translating gives CASSRKADRVFYGYTF.

The gene calls are TRBV5-1 and TRBJ2-5; 13 bases agree with TRBD2. The CDR3 is made up of 16 amino acids. Germline V lookup: CDR1 SGHRS, CDR2 YFSETQ. After removal of 0 bases from V and 4 bases from J, the junction contained 3 bases not matched to a gene. CDR3 amino acids: CASSLELAGGPETQYF. The DNA of the CDR3 is TGCGCCAGCAGCTTGGAACTAGCGGGGGGGCCAGAGACCCAGTACTTC.

This chain uses TRBV18 with TRBJ1-4; 7 bases are a match to TRBD1. Germline V lookup: CDR1 KGHSH, CDR2 LQKENI. The CDR3 totals 15 residues. With 4 bases clipped from V and 3 bases from J, the junction kept 5 bases outside the gene matches. The CDR3 DNA reads as TGTGCCAGCTCACTTTGGACAGGACCTAATGAAAAACTGTTTTTT. Translated, it gives CASSLWTGPNEKLFF.

This clone came up a few times. The chain links TRBV5-4 to TRBJ2-2; 7 nucleotides match TRBD1. J gave up 4 bases and V 7 bases, and 10 bases lay outside the gene matches. Germline V lookup: CDR1 SGHNT, CDR2 YYREEE (reference sequence). CDR3 length: 15 amino acids. The CDR3 here is CASREPQGTTGELFF. The DNA for the CDR3 is TGTGCCAGCCGCGAACCACAGGGGACCACCGGGGAGCTGTTTTTT.

V usage is TRBV7-2 and J usage is TRBJ2-7; maybe TRBD2 (6 bases). Germline CDR1 and CDR2: SGHTA and FQGNSA. This CDR3 contains 16 residues. Trimming left V 6 bases short and J 3 bases short, with 21 bases between. The CDR3 DNA reads as TGTGCCAGCAGTTCCGGTTGGGGCGGGACTGGCTACGAGCAGTACTTC. Translating gives CASSSGWGGTGYEQYF.

The chain couples TRBV30 to TRBJ1-5; 9 bases align to TRBD1. CDR3 length: 15 residues. CDR1 GTSNPN and CDR2 SVGIG come from the germline V gene (reference sequence). J lost 4 bases, V lost 3 bases, and 7 bases had no gene match. Here the CDR3 reads CAWSAPGTGNQPQHF. The CDR3 nucleotides read TGTGCCTGGAGCGCGCCTGGGACAGGGAATCAGCCCCAGCATTTT. Based on the CDR3 plus reference TRBV30 and TRBJ1-5, the full variable domain is SQTIHQWPATLVQPVGSPLSLECTVEGTSNPNLYWYRQAAGRGLQLLFYSVGIGQISSEVPQNLSASRPQDRQFILSSKKLLLSDSGFYLCAWSAPGTGNQPQHFGDGTRLSIL.

V and J are TRBV11-2 and TRBJ1-6; D remains unclear. The CDR3 has 14 residues. The ends were cut back, 4 bases at V and 0 bases at J, with 4 bases in the middle. Germline CDR1 and CDR2: SGHAT and FQNNGV. The CDR3 is CASSSSSYNSPLHF. CDR3 nucleotides: TGTGCCAGCAGCTCGAGCTCCTATAATTCACCCCTCCACTTT.

The chain is built from TRBV7-2 and TRBJ1-2; possibly TRBD1 for D (5 bases). Germline-derived CDR1 and CDR2 are SGHTA and FQGNSA. The CDR3 sequence is 15 residues long. With 5 bases removed from V and 2 bases from J, the gap between germline ends came to 15 bases. This chain's CDR3 is CASSRRGRLNYGYTF. CDR3 coding DNA: TGTGCCAGCAGCAGGAGGGGACGGCTGAACTATGGCTACACCTTC.

V usage is TRBV4-2 and J usage is TRBJ1-2; 7 positions agree with TRBD1. Germline-derived CDR1 and CDR2 are LGHNA and YNFKEQ. The CDR3 has 15 residues. Trimming removed 3 bases from V and 8 bases from J; junction bases left unmatched: 12. The CDR3: CASSQDGRGPYGYTF. CDR3 DNA: TGTGCCAGCAGCCAGGACGGGAGGGGGCCATACGGCTACACCTTC.

In nucleotides, the CDR3 is TGTGCCAGCAGCAAAGACCGGCCAGGGGCCCTTGGTAGGAATCAGCCCCAGCATTTT. Translating gives CASSKDRPGALGRNQPQHF. The chain recombines TRBV21-1 with TRBJ1-5; the table's D gene call, TRBD1, was not cross checked with the DNA. TRBV21-1 is assigned pseudogene status. CDR3 length equals 19 residues.

This chain uses TRBV7-8 with TRBJ2-4, with TRBD1 matching over 7 bases. V gave up 5 bases and J gave up 8 bases; unmatched junction bases: 9. This CDR3 region has 14 residues. CDR1 and CDR2 (germline): SGHVS, FQNEAQ. The CDR3 reads CASSKGGQNDIQYF. In DNA, the CDR3 is TGTGCCAGCAGCAAAGGGGGACAGAACGACATTCAGTACTTC.

V usage is TRBV4-1 and J usage is TRBJ2-7; weak D call: TRBD1 (6 bases). Germline CDR1 is MGHRA and CDR2 is YSYEKL. This CDR3 is built from 16 residues. Trimming removed 4 bases from V and 0 bases from J, with 16 bases in between. This CDR3 is CASSLSQGLSSYEQYF. CDR3 DNA sequence: TGCGCCAGCAGCCTGTCTCAGGGGCTTAGCTCCTACGAGCAGTACTTC.

This chain uses TRBV9 with TRBJ2-7, with D maybe TRBD2 (7 bases). Germline V gene lookup returns CDR1 SGDLS and CDR2 YYNGEE. This CDR3 comprises 15 residues. V was shortened by 4 bases and J by 3 bases, with 17 bases between the two germline ends. CDR3 loop: CASSPSGGAVYEQYF. As DNA, the CDR3 is TGTGCCAGCAGCCCTAGTGGGGGGGCTGTCTACGAGCAGTACTTC.

V is TRBV5-4 and J is TRBJ2-1, with 10 bases aligning to TRBD2. Germline V gene lookup returns CDR1 SGHNT and CDR2 YYREEE (reference sequence). Trimming cost V 4 bases and J 3 bases; bases outside gene matches: 4. The CDR3 extends over 15 amino acids. The CDR3: CASSAGLADYNEQFF. The CDR3, as DNA: TGTGCCAGCAGCGCTGGACTAGCGGACTACAATGAGCAGTTCTTC.

The chain is built from TRBV7-2 and TRBJ1-6, with TRBD1 as a possible D gene (5 bases). With 0 bases removed from V and 4 bases from J, the gap between germline ends came to 7 bases. Germline V CDR1 and CDR2: SGHTA, FQGNSA. The CDR3 is made up of 15 amino acids. CDR3 sequence: CASSLAAGYNSPLHF. The CDR3 DNA reads TGTGCCAGCAGCTTAGCGGCAGGGTATAATTCACCCCTCCACTTT.

V and J are TRBV4-1 and TRBJ1-5; 9 bases are a match to TRBD1. CDR1 is MGHRA, CDR2 YSYEKL, per germline. The J segment lost 4 bases and the V segment lost 2 bases, leaving 3 bases of the junction unmatched. The CDR3 totals 15 residues. Here the CDR3 DNA reads TGCGCCAGCAGCCAAATACAGGGGGCAAATCAGCCCCAGCATTTT. It translates to CASSQIQGANQPQHF.